The T cell receptor beta chain described here comes from a study of blood T cell repertoires in COVID-19. Study overall: Sites in the United States, Italy and Spain provided acute and convalescent COVID-19 samples. From T cells, B-cell-depleted T cells, or PBMCs came the material, which was cDNA or gDNA.

The CDR3 is 12 amino acids. Germline CDR1 LGHDT, CDR2 YNNKEL (reference sequence). V dropped 3 bases and J dropped 7 bases, with 7 bases sitting between them. In the authors' workflow: Nucleated cell counts were estimated from reference gene primer amplification. Profiled with immunoSEQ multiplex PCR; TCRdb holds only in-frame clones, not every one. The V and J calls and clone size were taken over from that table, and D and trimming were inferred from the DNA. This sample has some 70,000 clones, with approximately 77% found just once. The sample taken for sequencing was peripheral blood. This chain links TRBV3-1 (or the pseudogene TRBV3-2) with TRBJ2-1; D is uncertain. The origin of this receptor is an older woman with acute or convalescent COVID-19. The CDR3 region has the DNA TGTGCCAGCAGCCAGGTACGGAATGAGCAGTTCTTC. Protein sequence: CASSQVRNEQFF.